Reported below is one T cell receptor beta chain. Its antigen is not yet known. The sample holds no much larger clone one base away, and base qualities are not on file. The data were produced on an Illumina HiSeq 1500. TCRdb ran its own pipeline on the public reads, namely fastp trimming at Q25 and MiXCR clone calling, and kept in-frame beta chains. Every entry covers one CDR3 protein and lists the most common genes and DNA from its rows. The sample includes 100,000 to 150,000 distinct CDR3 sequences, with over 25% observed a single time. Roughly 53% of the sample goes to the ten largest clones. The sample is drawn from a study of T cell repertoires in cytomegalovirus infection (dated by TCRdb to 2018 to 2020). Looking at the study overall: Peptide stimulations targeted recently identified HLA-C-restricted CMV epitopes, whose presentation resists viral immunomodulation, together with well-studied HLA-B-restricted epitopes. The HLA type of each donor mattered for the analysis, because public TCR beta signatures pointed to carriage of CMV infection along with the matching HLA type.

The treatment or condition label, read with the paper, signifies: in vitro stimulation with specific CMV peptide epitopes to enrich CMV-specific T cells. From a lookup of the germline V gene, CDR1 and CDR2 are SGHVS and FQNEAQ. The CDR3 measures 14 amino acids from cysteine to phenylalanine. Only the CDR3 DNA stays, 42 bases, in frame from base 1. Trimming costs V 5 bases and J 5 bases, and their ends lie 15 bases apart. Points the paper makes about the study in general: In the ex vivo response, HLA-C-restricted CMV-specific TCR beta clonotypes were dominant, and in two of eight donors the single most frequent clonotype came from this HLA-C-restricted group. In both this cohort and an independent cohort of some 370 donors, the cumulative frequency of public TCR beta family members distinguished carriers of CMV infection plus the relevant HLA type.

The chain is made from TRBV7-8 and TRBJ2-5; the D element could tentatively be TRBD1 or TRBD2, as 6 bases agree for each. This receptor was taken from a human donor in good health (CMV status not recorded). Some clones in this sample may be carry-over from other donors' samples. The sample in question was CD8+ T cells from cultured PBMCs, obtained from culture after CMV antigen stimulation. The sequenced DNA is TGTGCCAGCAGCCCTAGGGGGGCTTGGGAGACCCAGTACTTC. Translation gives CASSPRGAWETQYF.